Below, 16 T cell receptor beta chains from the same sample are listed, as sequenced in a study of blood T cell repertoires in COVID-19. TCRdb's copy holds only in-frame clones and misses some; the assay was immunoSEQ multiplex PCR. The data hold about 100,000 clones, with about 83% observed a single time. Material: peripheral blood. The receptors stem from a man aged 35 to 55 with active or convalescent COVID-19.

This chain uses TRBV25-1 with TRBJ2-3, with D hard to call. V lost 4 bases and J 2 bases, leaving 13 bases between the germline ends. The CDR3 spans 15 residues. Germline CDR1 and CDR2: MGHDK and SYGVNS. In nucleotides, the CDR3 is TGTGCCAGCAGTGCCCGAGCCCGACTCACAGATACGCAGTATTTT. This sequence encodes CASSARARLTDTQYF.

The rearrangement links TRBV11-2 to TRBJ1-1; no reliable D call. V was pared by 3 bases and J by 5 bases, with 13 bases between. Per the germline V gene, CDR1 is SGHAT and CDR2 is FQNNGV. The CDR3 contains 14 residues. DNA of the CDR3: TGTGCCAGCAGCTTTACCAGTGGGAGGACTGAAGCTTTCTTT. The encoded protein is CASSFTSGRTEAFF.

This clone was recorded only once. Here the CDR3 reads CASSQVKSSYNEQFF. In DNA, the CDR3 is TGTGCCAGCAGCCAAGTAAAGAGCTCCTACAATGAGCAGTTCTTC. The chain combines TRBV14 with TRBJ2-1, with D uncertain. The ends were cut back, 1 base at V and 0 bases at J, with 7 bases in the middle. Germline V lookup: CDR1 SGHDN, CDR2 FVKESK. The CDR3 length is 15 residues.

This clone was seen more than once but under ten times. This rearrangement joins TRBV6-9 to TRBJ2-7; D may be TRBD1 (6 bases). V lost 0 bases, J lost 5 bases, and 11 bases lay in between. Germline CDR1 reads MNHGY; CDR2 reads SVAAGI. The CDR3 covers 14 residues. CDR3 nucleotide sequence: TGTGCCAGCAGTTATTCTCGCAGGGGCCACGAGCAGTACTTC. This translates into CASSYSRRGHEQYF.

The chain couples TRBV10-2 to TRBJ1-2; a possible D gene is TRBD1 (5 bases). From germline, CDR1 is WSHSY and CDR2 SAAADI. Trimming took off 11 bases at V and 4 bases at J, with 17 bases between the two ends. The CDR3 contains 13 residues. The CDR3 reads CAGLQESGYGYTF. CDR3 in DNA: TGCGCCGGTTTACAGGAATCAGGCTATGGCTACACCTTC.

The chain couples TRBV2 to TRBJ1-6; 7 bases match TRBD1. The CDR3 has 16 residues. With V trimmed by 7 bases and J by 2 bases, 8 bases remained unmatched. Germline V gives CDR1 SNHLY, CDR2 FYNNEI. CDR3 DNA: TGTGCCAGCATTCCCCGGGGACAGACCTATAATTCACCCCTCCACTTT. It yields the protein CASIPRGQTYNSPLHF. Combining the CDR3 with reference TRBV2 and TRBJ1-6 gives the whole variable domain EPEVTQTPSHQVTQMGQEVILRCVPISNHLYFYWYRQILGQKVEFLVSFYNNEISEKSEIFDDQFSVERPDGSNFTLKIRSTKLEDSAMYFCASIPRGQTYNSPLHFGNGTRLTVT.

The V and J genes are TRBV10-2 and TRBJ1-6, with a weak D call TRBD1 (6 bases). Trimming removed 3 bases from V and 1 base from J, with 16 bases in between. CDR3 length: 18 amino acids. Germline CDR1 is WSHSY and CDR2 is SAAADI. For the CDR3, the DNA is TGCGCCAGCAGTGATACCATACAGGGTCTATCCTATAATTCACCCCTCCACTTT. Protein sequence: CASSDTIQGLSYNSPLHF.

The chain has TRBV4-1 and TRBJ2-3, with TRBD2 matching over 8 bases. The CDR3 sequence is 18 residues long. V lost 0 bases and J lost 0; bases outside the gene matches: 8. Looked up from germline, CDR1 is MGHRA and CDR2 is YSYEKL. CDR3 sequence reads: CASSQENVAGGSTDTQYF. The CDR3 DNA is TGCGCCAGCAGCCAAGAAAACGTGGCGGGGGGTAGCACAGATACGCAGTATTTT.

The DNA for the CDR3 is TGTGCCAGCGGCCCTTTGGCCAGGGCTGGCTACACCTTC. Protein: CASGPLARAGYTF. The chain joins TRBV12-3 or TRBV12-4 to TRBJ1-2, with D possibly TRBD1 on 5 matching bases. CDR3 length equals 13 residues. The V gene lost 8 bases and the J gene lost 7 bases, with 17 bases spanning the gap.

The chain is built from TRBV2 and TRBJ1-1; D remains unclear. The CDR3 loop spans 14 amino acids. Germline-derived CDR1 and CDR2 are SNHLY and FYNNEI. V lost 7 bases and J lost 1, with 13 bases in between. CDR3 sequence (DNA): TGTGCCAGCACCAGAAAGATCGAGAACACTGAAGCTTTCTTT. It encodes CASTRKIENTEAFF.

The chain employs TRBV5-3 and TRBJ2-5; TRBD2 matches at 7 bases. TRBV5-3 is treated as an ORF (open reading frame) with a function not yet certain. This CDR3 has 17 amino acids. Germline trimming cut 5 bases from V and 5 bases from J; bases unmatched to any gene: 18. In DNA, the CDR3 is TGTGCCAGAAGGACCCGTCCAAAGCGGGGCTCACGGGAGACCCAGTACTTC. This codes for CARRTRPKRGSRETQYF.

The chain combines TRBV3-1 (or the pseudogene TRBV3-2) with TRBJ1-2; D not resolved. Trimming stripped 4 bases from V and 0 bases from J, with 9 bases between. There are 14 residues in the CDR3. Germline loops: CDR1 LGHDT, CDR2 YNNKEL (reference sequence). The CDR3 DNA is TGTGCCAGCAGCCCGACTTCCGCTAACTATGGCTACACCTTC. Encoded protein: CASSPTSANYGYTF.

The chain links TRBV2 to TRBJ1-1; no clear D gene. The germline gives CDR1 SNHLY, CDR2 FYNNEI. This CDR3 has 14 amino acids. The V and J ends lost 3 bases and 0 bases respectively, with 8 bases between them. In DNA form, the CDR3 reads TGTGCCAGCAGTGAGCAGGCGATGAACACTGAAGCTTTCTTT. This encodes CASSEQAMNTEAFF.

The rearrangement links TRBV5-1 to TRBJ2-3; possible D gene TRBD1, 5 bases. The germline V and J ends were trimmed by 9 bases and 6 bases, with 14 bases remaining between them. This CDR3 region has 12 residues. Germline CDR1 reads SGHRS; CDR2 reads YFSETQ. CDR3 DNA: TGCGCCACCACGGACAATACGGATACGCAGTATTTT. Protein sequence: CATTDNTDTQYF.

The chain carries TRBV14 and TRBJ1-1; weak D call: TRBD1 (5 bases). The CDR3 loop spans 15 amino acids. Between the trimmed V and J ends, which lost 0 bases and 4 bases, there was a span of 12 bases. CDR1 is SGHDN and CDR2 is FVKESK in the germline V gene. The CDR3: CASSQEGALSTEAFF. For the CDR3, the DNA is TGTGCCAGCAGCCAAGAAGGGGCATTATCCACTGAAGCTTTCTTT.

This clone was counted a few times. The chain recombines TRBV9 with TRBJ1-1, with 12 nucleotides matching TRBD1. CDR1 and CDR2 from the germline V gene are SGDLS and YYNGEE. The CDR3 totals 16 residues. V shed 4 bases and J 1 base; nucleotides not matched to a gene: 5. The CDR3: CASSRDRGQENTEAFF. CDR3 nucleotide sequence: TGTGCCAGCAGCCGGGACAGGGGGCAAGAGAACACTGAAGCTTTCTTT. Full variable domain (outside the CDR3, taken from reference TRBV9 and TRBJ1-1): DSGVTQTPKHLITATGQRVTLRCSPRSGDLSVYWYQQSLDQGLQFLIQYYNGEERAKGNILERFSAQQFPDLHSELNLSSLELGDSALYFCASSRDRGQENTEAFFGQGTRLTVV.